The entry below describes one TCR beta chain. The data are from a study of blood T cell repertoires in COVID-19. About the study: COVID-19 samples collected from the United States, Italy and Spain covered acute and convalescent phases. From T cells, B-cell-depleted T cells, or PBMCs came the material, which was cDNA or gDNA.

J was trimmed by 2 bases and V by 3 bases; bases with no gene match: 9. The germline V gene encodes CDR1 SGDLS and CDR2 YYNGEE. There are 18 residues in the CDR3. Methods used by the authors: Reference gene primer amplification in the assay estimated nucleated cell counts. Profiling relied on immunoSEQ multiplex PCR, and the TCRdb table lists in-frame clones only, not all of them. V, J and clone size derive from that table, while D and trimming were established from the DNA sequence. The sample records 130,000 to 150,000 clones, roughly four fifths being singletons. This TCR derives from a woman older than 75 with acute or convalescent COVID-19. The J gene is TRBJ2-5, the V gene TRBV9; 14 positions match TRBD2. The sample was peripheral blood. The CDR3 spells CASSDRLAGGAQQETQYF. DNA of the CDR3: TGTGCCAGCAGCGACAGACTAGCGGGGGGGGCCCAACAAGAGACCCAGTACTTC.